A single sample is the source of the 7 T cell receptor beta chains below, sequenced in a study of T cell responses to AZD1222 COVID-19 vaccine (TCRdb year 2021). This specimen's time point label, per the study, means: about 28 days (+/-7) after the second vaccine dose. Preparation of the library involved the immunoSEQ multiplex PCR assay. The source is immuneACCESS, and TCRdb retained only in-frame sequences with V and J called. Part of the clones is not carried over; for the studies checked, unresolved V genes explain less than half of this, and the remainder is unexplained. This sample gives roughly 200,000 clones in total; 91% of them show up just once. The ten largest clones represent approximately 1.8% of the sample. Here the sequenced sample was peripheral blood, taken 28 days after the second AZD1222 dose. These receptors all stem from an adult who received the AZD1222 COVID-19 vaccine.

V usage is TRBV25-1 and J usage is TRBJ2-3; weak D call: TRBD2 (6 bases). The CDR3 is made up of 13 amino acids. Trimming shortened V by 8 bases and J by 2 bases, and 11 bases separated the two germline ends. The germline CDR1 and CDR2 sequences are MGHDK and SYGVNS. The CDR3 DNA is TGTGCCAGCGCCGGGACTTTCACAGATACGCAGTATTTT. Translation gives CASAGTFTDTQYF.

This chain connects TRBV12-5 to TRBJ1-6; 7 bases fit TRBD1. V lost 7 bases to trimming and J lost 8 bases; unmatched junction nucleotides: 14. Per the germline V gene, CDR1 is LGHNT and CDR2 is FRNRAP. The CDR3 is 16 residues long. CDR3 nucleotides: TGTGCTAGTGCCCTTGATAGGGACAGAAACCATTCACCCCTCCACTTT. It yields the protein CASALDRDRNHSPLHF.

The chain couples TRBV24-1 to TRBJ1-2; unclear D gene. V shed 4 bases and J shed 7 bases, with 12 bases lying between them. This CDR3 has 13 amino acids. The germline V gene has CDR1 KGHDR and CDR2 SFDVKD. The CDR3 protein is CATSDTTWGGYTF. The CDR3, as DNA: TGTGCCACCAGTGACACCACCTGGGGTGGCTACACCTTC.

CDR3 bases: TGTGCCACCAGTGCCTCCGGCGGTCGTGAGCAGTTCTTC. It encodes CATSASGGREQFF. This chain connects TRBV24-1 to TRBJ2-1; D not certain. Trimming pared 5 bases from V and 9 bases from J, leaving 13 bases between. The CDR3 contains 13 residues. Germline CDR1 and CDR2: KGHDR and SFDVKD.

The chain joins TRBV9 to TRBJ1-1; no definite D call. This CDR3 spans 14 amino acids. Germline lookup yields CDR1 SGDLS and CDR2 YYNGEE. Trimming shortened V by 0 bases and J by 1 base, and 7 bases separated the two germline ends. The CDR3 bases are TGTGCCAGCAGCGTAGGACTTTGGAACACTGAAGCTTTCTTT. It translates to CASSVGLWNTEAFF.

The genes are TRBV30 and TRBJ1-1; no reliable D call. Per germline, CDR1 GTSNPN and CDR2 SVGIG (reference sequence). This CDR3 region has 13 residues. V was cut by 0 bases and J by 4 bases, with 9 bases left in between. CDR3 DNA: TGTGCCTGGAGTGTGTTGCGGGGCACTGAAGCTTTCTTT. This translates into CAWSVLRGTEAFF.

Only one count was recorded for this clone. The CDR3 loop reads CASSSGSEKLFF. CDR3 coding DNA: TGTGCCAGCAGCTCGGGGAGCGAAAAACTGTTTTTT. V gene TRBV7-9 combines with J gene TRBJ1-4; D is unresolved. Germline values: CDR1 SEHNR, CDR2 FQNEAQ (reference sequence). Between the trimmed V and J ends, which lost 4 bases and 8 bases, there was a span of 8 bases. The CDR3 loop spans 12 amino acids.